This T cell receptor (beta chain) came from a study of CDR3 diversity in severe acne. TCRdb re-called the PCR reads through MiXCR, storing one row per CDR3 protein. The sample contains tens of thousands of distinct CDR3 sequences, 50% to 65% of which appear only once. The germline CDR1 and CDR2 sequences are SGHVS and FQNEAQ. The CDR3 covers 15 residues. V shed 5 bases and J shed 7 bases, with 20 bases lying between them. The receptor was derived from a male donor in good health, without acne. The chain carries TRBV7-8 and TRBJ2-5; D is perhaps TRBD2 (6 bases). Sequences were obtained from blood. CDR3 sequence reads: CASSLVGGGSVTQYF. In DNA form, the CDR3 reads TGTGCCAGCAGCCTCGTGGGTGGGGGGAGCGTGACCCAGTACTTC.